This T cell receptor (beta chain) was captured by sequencing in a study of blood T cell repertoires in COVID-19 (dated by TCRdb to 2020 to 2022). With regard to the full study: Samples covering the acute and convalescent phases of COVID-19 were provided by collaborators in the United States, Italy and Spain. The material from the prospective study consisted of cDNA or gDNA derived from T cells, B-cell-depleted T cells, or PBMCs. Subjects who had been exposed to COVID-19, were actively infected with it, or had recovered from it provided the deeply sampled blood TCRbeta repertoires that made up the dataset. The repertoires were released in a freely available public database meant as a resource for research on the immune response to SARS-CoV-2. Samples were obtained from the ongoing ImmuneRACE study (first 160 participants) and from 1,254 subjects provided by 6 global collaborators. Nearly every sample came with metadata listing a de-identified subject ID, COVID-19 status, age in years and sex. Where available, HLA class I and class II types were obtained from metadata supplied by the sample provider rather than from assay-based typing. Study-wide conclusions, independent of this receptor: The quantity of clinical and demographic metadata differed by source and by participant and was supplied without curation.

At the junction V is shortened by 0 bases and J by 3 bases, with 9 bases in between. The CDR1 and CDR2 encoded by the germline V gene are SGHAT and FQNNGV. The CDR3 spans 15 residues, from the cysteine through the phenylalanine. Here the CDR3 DNA is all that survives: 45 bases in frame from base 1. Collaborating institutions collected whole blood in K2EDTA tubes following their own protocols. For TCRbeta analysis, collaborator samples were shipped as frozen whole blood, as isolated PBMCs, or as DNA extracted from either sample type. The immunoSEQ Assay, a bias-controlled multiplex PCR, was used to amplify TCRbeta CDR3 regions from genomic DNA. In the paper's pipeline: Within the assay, amplification of reference gene primers was used to estimate how many nucleated cells each sample contained. To quantify the absolute abundance of each unique TCRbeta CDR3 rearrangement, sequence reads were collapsed and filtered. Productive Simpson clonality was computed per sample as the square root of Simpson's diversity index over productive rearrangements. TCRdb carries this immuneACCESS record with in-frame sequences only. Its versions omit some clonotypes, under half of them owing to an unresolved V gene in the studies checked, with the rest unexplained. The V and J calls and clone size come from that table; D and trimming were worked out from the DNA. The sample data list about 95,000 clones, and under 85% of these were observed just once. The ten largest clones represent roughly 24% of the sample.

Concerning this clone itself: The antigen it binds to is not known. The record has no base qualities; no much larger clone is one base away.

The chain joins TRBV11-2 to TRBJ2-1; the D gene cannot be resolved reliably. This sequence was found in a human donor in a cohort sampled during active COVID-19. Input material: peripheral blood. The encoded CDR3 is CASSLESVGYNEQFF. The nucleotide sequence is TGTGCCAGCAGCTTAGAGTCAGTTGGCTACAATGAGCAGTTCTTC.